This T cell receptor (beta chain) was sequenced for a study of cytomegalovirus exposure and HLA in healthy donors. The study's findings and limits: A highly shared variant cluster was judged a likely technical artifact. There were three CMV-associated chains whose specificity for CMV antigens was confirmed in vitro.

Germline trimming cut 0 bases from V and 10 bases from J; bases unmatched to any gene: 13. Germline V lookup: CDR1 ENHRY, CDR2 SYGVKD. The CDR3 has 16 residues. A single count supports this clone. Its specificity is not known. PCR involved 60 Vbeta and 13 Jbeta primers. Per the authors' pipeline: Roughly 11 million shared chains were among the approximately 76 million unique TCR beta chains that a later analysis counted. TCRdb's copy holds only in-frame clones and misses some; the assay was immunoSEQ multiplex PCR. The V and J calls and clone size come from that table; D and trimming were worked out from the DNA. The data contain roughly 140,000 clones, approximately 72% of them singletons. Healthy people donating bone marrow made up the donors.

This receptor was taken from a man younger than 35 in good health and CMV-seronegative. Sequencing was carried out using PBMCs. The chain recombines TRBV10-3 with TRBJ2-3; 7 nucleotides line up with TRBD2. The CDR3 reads CAISESRGLGGGAQYF. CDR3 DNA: TGTGCCATCAGTGAGTCGAGGGGACTGGGCGGGGGAGCGCAGTATTTT.